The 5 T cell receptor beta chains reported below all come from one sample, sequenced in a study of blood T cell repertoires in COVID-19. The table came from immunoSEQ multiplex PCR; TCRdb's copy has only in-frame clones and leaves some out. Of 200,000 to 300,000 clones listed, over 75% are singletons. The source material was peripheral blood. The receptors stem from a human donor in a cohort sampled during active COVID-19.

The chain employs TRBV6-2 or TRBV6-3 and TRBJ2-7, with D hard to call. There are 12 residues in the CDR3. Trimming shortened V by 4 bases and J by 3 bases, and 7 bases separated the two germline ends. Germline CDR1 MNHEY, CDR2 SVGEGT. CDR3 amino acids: CASSFSGYEQYF. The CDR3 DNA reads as TGTGCCAGCAGTTTTTCGGGCTACGAGCAGTACTTC.

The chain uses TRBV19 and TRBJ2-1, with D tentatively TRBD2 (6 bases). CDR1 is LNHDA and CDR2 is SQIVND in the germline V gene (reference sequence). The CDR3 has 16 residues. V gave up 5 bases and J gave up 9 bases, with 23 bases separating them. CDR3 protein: CASSVRAGLSSAEQFF. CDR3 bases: TGTGCCAGTAGTGTTCGGGCGGGATTAAGCTCCGCTGAGCAGTTCTTC.

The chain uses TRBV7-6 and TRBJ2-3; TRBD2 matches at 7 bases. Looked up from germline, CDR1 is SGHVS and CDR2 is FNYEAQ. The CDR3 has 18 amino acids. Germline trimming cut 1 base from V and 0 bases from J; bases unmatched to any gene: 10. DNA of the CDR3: TGTGCCAGCAGCTTAGGTCTAGCGGATCATATCAGCACAGATACGCAGTATTTT. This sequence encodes CASSLGLADHISTDTQYF.

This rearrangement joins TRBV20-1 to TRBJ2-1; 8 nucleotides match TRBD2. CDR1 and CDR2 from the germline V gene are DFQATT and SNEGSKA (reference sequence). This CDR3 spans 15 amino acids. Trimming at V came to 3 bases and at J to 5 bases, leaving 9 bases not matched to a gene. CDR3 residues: CSASWAAGEHNEQFF. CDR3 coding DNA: TGCAGTGCTAGTTGGGCAGCGGGAGAACACAATGAGCAGTTCTTC.

CDR3 in amino acids: CASSPKTGLNTEAFF. As DNA, the CDR3 is TGTGCCAGCAGCCCGAAGACAGGGCTGAACACTGAAGCTTTCTTT. The chain joins TRBV7-2 to TRBJ1-1, with 7 bases identical to TRBD1. The length of the CDR3 is 15 residues. CDR1 is SGHTA, CDR2 FQGNSA, per germline. V was clipped by 5 bases and J by 0 bases; unmatched bases: 6.